Below are 4 T cell receptor beta chains sequenced from a single sample in a study of identifying expanded T cells in peripheral blood. Only in-frame clones appear in the TCRdb table, and some are missing; sequencing was by immunoSEQ multiplex PCR. The repertoire holds approximately 140,000 clones, 75% to 90% seen once, with about 8% in the top ten. The sample taken for sequencing was blood. These receptors were collected from a person between 18 and 75 years old in good health.

The V call is TRBV5-4, the J call TRBJ1-3; no definite D call. The CDR3 length is 16 residues. Germline-derived CDR1 and CDR2 are SGHNT and YYREEE (reference sequence). V was shortened by 4 bases and J by 0 bases, with 14 bases between the two germline ends. CDR3 sequence reads: CASSRTLVDSGNTIYF. For the CDR3, the DNA is TGTGCCAGCAGCCGAACCCTGGTCGACTCTGGAAACACCATATATTTT.

The chain employs TRBV4-1 and TRBJ1-1; 7 bases are shared with TRBD1. Germline V CDR1 and CDR2: MGHRA, YSYEKL. V lost 1 base and J lost 5; bases outside the gene matches: 7. This CDR3 has 15 amino acids. The CDR3 protein is CASSQATGVRTEAFF. The CDR3 nucleotides are TGCGCCAGCAGCCAAGCAACAGGGGTTCGAACTGAAGCTTTCTTT.

The J gene is TRBJ2-7, the V gene TRBV19; 8 nucleotides agree with TRBD2. This CDR3 has 14 amino acids. Germline CDR1 reads LNHDA; CDR2 reads SQIVND (reference sequence). After removal of 4 bases from V and 5 bases from J, the junction contained 7 bases not matched to a gene. In nucleotides, the CDR3 is TGTGCCAGTAGTAAGCCGGGACTAGTTAACGAGCAGTACTTC. Its protein is CASSKPGLVNEQYF. The full variable domain, rest sourced from reference TRBV19 and TRBJ2-7, is DGGITQSPKYLFRKEGQNVTLSCEQNLNHDAMYWYRQDPGQGLRLIYYSQIVNDFQKGDIAEGYSVSREKKESFPLTVTSAQKNPTAFYLCASSKPGLVNEQYFGPGTRLTVT.

The CDR3 bases are TGTGCCAGCGCGATCGAGGTCAGTGACAGGGGTTATAATGGCTACACCTTC. Its translation is CASAIEVSDRGYNGYTF. The chain employs TRBV2 and TRBJ1-2; 8 bases align to TRBD1. Germline trimming cut 8 bases from V and 6 bases from J; bases unmatched to any gene: 20. The CDR3 length is 17 residues. The germline gives CDR1 SNHLY, CDR2 FYNNEI.